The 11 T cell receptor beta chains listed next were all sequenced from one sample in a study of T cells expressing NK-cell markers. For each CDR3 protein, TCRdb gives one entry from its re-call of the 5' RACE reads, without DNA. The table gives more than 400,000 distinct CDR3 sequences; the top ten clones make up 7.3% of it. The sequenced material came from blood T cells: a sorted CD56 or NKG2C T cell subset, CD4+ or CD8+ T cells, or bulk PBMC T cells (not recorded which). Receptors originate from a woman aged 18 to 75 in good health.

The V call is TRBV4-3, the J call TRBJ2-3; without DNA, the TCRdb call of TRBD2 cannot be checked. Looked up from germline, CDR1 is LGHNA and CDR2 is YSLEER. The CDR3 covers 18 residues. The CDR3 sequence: CASSRDFLGLAGVDTQYF.

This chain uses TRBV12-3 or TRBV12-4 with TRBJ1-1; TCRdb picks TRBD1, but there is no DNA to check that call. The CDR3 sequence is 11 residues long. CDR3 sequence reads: CASSDRFDAFF.

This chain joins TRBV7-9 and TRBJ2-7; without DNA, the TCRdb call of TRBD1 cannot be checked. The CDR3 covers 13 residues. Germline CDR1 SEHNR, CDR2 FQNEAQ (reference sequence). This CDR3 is CASSPQGGYEQYF. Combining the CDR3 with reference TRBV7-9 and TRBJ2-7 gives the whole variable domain DTGVSQNPRHKITKRGQNVTFRCDPISEHNRLYWYRQTLGQGPEFLTYFQNEAQLEKSRLLSDRFSAERPKGSFSTLEIQRTEQGDSAMYLCASSPQGGYEQYFGPGTRLTVT.

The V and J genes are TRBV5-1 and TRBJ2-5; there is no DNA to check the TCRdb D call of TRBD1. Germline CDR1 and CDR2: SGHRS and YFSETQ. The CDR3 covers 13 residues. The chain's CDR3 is CASSLGGGETQYF.

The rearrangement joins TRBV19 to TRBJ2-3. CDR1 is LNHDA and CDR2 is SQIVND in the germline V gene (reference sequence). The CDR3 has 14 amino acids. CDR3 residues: CASSMRLAGDTQYF.

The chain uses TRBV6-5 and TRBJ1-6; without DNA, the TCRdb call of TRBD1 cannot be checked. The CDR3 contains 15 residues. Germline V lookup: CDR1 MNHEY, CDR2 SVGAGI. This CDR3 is CASSYTTGEDSPLHF.

The CDR3 reads CASSRAGGYNEQFF. The chain has TRBV9 and TRBJ2-1; the D call from TCRdb, TRBD2, cannot be confirmed without DNA. This CDR3 is 14 amino acids long. From germline, CDR1 is SGDLS and CDR2 YYNGEE.

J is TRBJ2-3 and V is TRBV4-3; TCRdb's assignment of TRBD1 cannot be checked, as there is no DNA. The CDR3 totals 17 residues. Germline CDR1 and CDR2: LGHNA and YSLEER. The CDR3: CASSQLARGAPTDTQYF.

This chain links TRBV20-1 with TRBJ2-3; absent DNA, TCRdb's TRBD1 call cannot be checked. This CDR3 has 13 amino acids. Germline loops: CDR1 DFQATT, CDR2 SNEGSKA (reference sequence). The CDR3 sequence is CSAPRDVADTQYF.

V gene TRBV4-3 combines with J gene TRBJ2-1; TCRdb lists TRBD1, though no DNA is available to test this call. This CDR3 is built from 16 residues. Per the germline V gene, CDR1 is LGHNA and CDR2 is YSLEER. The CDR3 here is CASSHRTGRIYNEQFF.

This CDR3 is CSVEDFPGQVLFF. V and J are TRBV29-1 and TRBJ2-1; TCRdb lists TRBD1, though no DNA is available to test this call. Germline V gives CDR1 SQVTM, CDR2 ANQGSEA. The CDR3 is 13 residues long.